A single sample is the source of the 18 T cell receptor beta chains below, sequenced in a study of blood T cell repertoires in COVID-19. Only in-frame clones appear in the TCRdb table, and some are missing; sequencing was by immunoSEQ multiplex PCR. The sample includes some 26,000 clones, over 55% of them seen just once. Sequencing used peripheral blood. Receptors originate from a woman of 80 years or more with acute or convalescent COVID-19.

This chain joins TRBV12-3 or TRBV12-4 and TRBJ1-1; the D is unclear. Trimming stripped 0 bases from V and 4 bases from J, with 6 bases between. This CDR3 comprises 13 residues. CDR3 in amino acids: CASSLAFGTEAFF. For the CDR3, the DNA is TGTGCCAGCAGTTTAGCCTTCGGCACTGAAGCTTTCTTT.

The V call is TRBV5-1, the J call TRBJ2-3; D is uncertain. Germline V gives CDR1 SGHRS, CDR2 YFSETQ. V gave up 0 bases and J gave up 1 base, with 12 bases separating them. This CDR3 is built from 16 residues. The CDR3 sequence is CASSLGPPPGTDTQYF. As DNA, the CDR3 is TGCGCCAGCAGCTTGGGCCCCCCACCGGGCACAGATACGCAGTATTTT.

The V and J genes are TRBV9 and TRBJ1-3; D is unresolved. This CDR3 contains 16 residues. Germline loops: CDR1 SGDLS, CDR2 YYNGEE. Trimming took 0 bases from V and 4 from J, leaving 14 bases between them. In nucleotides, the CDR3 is TGTGCCAGCAGCGTAGCCCCACTTCGTCTCGGAAACACCATATATTTT. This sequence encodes CASSVAPLRLGNTIYF. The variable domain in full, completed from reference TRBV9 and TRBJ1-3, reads DSGVTQTPKHLITATGQRVTLRCSPRSGDLSVYWYQQSLDQGLQFLIQYYNGEERAKGNILERFSAQQFPDLHSELNLSSLELGDSALYFCASSVAPLRLGNTIYFGEGSWLTVV.

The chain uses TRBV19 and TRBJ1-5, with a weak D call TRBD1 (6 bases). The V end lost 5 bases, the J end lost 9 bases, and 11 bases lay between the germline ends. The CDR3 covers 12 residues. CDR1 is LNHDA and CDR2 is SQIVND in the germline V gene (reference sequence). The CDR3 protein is CASSVQGGPQHF. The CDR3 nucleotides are TGTGCCAGTAGTGTACAGGGCGGGCCCCAGCATTTT. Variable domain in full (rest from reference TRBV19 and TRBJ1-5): DGGITQSPKYLFRKEGQNVTLSCEQNLNHDAMYWYRQDPGQGLRLIYYSQIVNDFQKGDIAEGYSVSREKKESFPLTVTSAQKNPTAFYLCASSVQGGPQHFGDGTRLSIL.

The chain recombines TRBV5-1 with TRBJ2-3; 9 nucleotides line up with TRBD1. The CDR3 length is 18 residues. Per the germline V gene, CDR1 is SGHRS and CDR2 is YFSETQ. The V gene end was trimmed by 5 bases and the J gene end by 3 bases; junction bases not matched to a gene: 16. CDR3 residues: CASSERGTGMGRTDTQYF. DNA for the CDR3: TGCGCCAGCAGTGAAAGGGGGACAGGGATGGGCAGAACAGATACGCAGTATTTT.

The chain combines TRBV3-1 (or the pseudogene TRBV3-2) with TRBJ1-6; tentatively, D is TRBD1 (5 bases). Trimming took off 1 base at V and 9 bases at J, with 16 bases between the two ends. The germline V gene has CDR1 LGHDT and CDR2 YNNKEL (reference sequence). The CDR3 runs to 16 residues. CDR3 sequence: CASSQGAGLQGSPLHF. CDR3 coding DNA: TGTGCCAGCAGCCAAGGGGCAGGTCTTCAGGGTTCACCCCTCCACTTT.

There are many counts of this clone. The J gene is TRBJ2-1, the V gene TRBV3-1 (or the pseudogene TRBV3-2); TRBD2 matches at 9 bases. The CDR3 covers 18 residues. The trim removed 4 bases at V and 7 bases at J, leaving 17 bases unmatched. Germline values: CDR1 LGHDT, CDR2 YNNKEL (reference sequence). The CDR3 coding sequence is TGTGCCAGCAGCCCCGGACTAGCGTCCCCTGGTCGTCAAAATGAGCAGTTCTTC. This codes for CASSPGLASPGRQNEQFF.

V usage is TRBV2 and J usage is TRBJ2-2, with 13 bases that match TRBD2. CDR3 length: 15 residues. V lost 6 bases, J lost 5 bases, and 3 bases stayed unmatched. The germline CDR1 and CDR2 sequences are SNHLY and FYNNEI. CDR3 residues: CASRPLAGGTGELFF. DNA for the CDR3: TGTGCCAGCAGGCCACTAGCGGGGGGGACCGGGGAGCTGTTTTTT.

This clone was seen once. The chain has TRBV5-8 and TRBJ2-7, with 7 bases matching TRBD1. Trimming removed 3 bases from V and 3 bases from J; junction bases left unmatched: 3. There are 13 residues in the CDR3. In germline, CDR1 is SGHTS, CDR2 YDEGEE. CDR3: CASSYDRDYEQYF. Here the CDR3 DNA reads TGTGCCAGCAGCTATGACAGGGACTACGAGCAGTACTTC.

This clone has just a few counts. The CDR3 loop is CASSPDRVYGYTF. Written as DNA, the CDR3 is TGTGCCAGCAGCCCGGACAGGGTCTATGGCTACACCTTC. The gene calls are TRBV28 and TRBJ1-2; the match to TRBD1 covers 8 bases. The V gene's germline CDR1 is MDHEN and CDR2 SYDVKM. The CDR3 is made up of 13 amino acids. V gave up 6 bases and J gave up 4 bases; unmatched junction bases: 4.

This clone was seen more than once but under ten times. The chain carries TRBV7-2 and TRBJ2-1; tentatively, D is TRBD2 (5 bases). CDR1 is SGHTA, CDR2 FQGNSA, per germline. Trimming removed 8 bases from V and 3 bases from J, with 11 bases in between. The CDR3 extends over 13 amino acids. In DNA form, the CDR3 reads TGTGCCAGCGGACTCCGGGGCTACAATGAGCAGTTCTTC. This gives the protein CASGLRGYNEQFF.

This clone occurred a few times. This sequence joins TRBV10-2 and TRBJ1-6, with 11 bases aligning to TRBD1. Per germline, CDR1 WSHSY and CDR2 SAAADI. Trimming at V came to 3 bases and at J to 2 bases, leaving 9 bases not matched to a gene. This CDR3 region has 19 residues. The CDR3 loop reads CASSDLSGTGGTYNSPLHF. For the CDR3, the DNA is TGCGCCAGCAGTGATCTCTCCGGGACAGGGGGAACCTATAATTCACCCCTCCACTTT.

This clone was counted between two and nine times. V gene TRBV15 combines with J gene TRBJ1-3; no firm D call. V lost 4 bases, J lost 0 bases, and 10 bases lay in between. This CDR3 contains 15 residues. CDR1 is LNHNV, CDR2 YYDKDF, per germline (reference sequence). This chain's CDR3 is CATSKGLFSGNTIYF. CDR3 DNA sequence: TGTGCCACCAGCAAAGGACTGTTCTCTGGAAACACCATATATTTT.

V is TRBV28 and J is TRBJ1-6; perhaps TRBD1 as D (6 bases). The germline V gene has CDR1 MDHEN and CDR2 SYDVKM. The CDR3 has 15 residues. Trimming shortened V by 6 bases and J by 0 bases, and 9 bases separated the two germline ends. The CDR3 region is CASRKTGSYNSPLHF. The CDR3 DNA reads TGTGCCAGCAGGAAGACAGGCTCCTATAATTCACCCCTCCACTTT.

CDR3: CASTPGLAREQFF. The CDR3 DNA reads as TGTGCCAGCACTCCGGGACTAGCCCGGGAGCAGTTCTTC. The J gene is TRBJ2-1, the V gene TRBV3-1 (or the pseudogene TRBV3-2); 9 nucleotides match TRBD2. V lost 7 bases, J lost 10 bases, and 8 bases stayed unmatched. Germline V gene sequence: CDR1 LGHDT, CDR2 YNNKEL (reference sequence). The CDR3 extends over 13 amino acids.

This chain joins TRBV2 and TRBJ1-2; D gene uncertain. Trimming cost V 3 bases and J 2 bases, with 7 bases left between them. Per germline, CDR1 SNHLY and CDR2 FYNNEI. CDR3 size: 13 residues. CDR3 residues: CASSDGRNYGYTF. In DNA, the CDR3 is TGTGCCAGCAGTGACGGCAGGAACTATGGCTACACCTTC.

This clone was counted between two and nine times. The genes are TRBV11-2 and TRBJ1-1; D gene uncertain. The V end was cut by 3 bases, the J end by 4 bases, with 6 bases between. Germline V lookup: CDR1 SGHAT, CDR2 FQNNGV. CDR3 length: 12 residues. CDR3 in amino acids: CASSLGVTEAFF. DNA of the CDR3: TGTGCCAGCAGCTTGGGCGTCACTGAAGCTTTCTTT.

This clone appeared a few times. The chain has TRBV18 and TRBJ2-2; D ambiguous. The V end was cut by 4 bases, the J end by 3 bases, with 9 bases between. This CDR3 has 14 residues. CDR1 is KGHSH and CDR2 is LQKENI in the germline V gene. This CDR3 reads CASSRMRDTGELFF. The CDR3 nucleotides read TGTGCCAGCTCACGTATGAGAGACACCGGGGAGCTGTTTTTT.